One sample yielded the 26 T cell receptor beta chains listed below, sequenced in a study of T cell responses to AZD1222 COVID-19 vaccine. Sequencing used immunoSEQ multiplex PCR; TCRdb keeps in-frame clones, though not all of them. Counted here are roughly 84,000 clones, roughly nine tenths occurring once; the ten biggest clones make up 1.5%. Here the sequenced sample was peripheral blood, taken on day 0 of AZD1222 vaccination. The receptors shown here come from an adult in good health.

The CDR3 protein is CASSGSTGNTIYF. CDR3 nucleotide sequence: TGTGCCAGCAGCGGGTCGACTGGAAACACCATATATTTT. V usage is TRBV7-9 and J usage is TRBJ1-3; D gene unclear. Germline V CDR1 and CDR2: SEHNR, FQNEAQ (reference sequence). Trimming took 5 bases from V and 2 from J, leaving 7 bases between them. This CDR3 is built from 13 residues. The full variable domain, its missing parts supplied by reference TRBV7-9 and TRBJ1-3, is DTGVSQNPRHKITKRGQNVTFRCDPISEHNRLYWYRQTLGQGPEFLTYFQNEAQLEKSRLLSDRFSAERPKGSFSTLEIQRTEQGDSAMYLCASSGSTGNTIYFGEGSWLTVV.

The chain employs TRBV7-9 and TRBJ1-6, with 7 nucleotides matching TRBD1. The germline V gene encodes CDR1 SEHNR and CDR2 FQNEAQ (reference sequence). This CDR3 has 14 amino acids. The V gene end was trimmed by 4 bases and the J gene end by 5 bases; junction bases not matched to a gene: 2. In nucleotides, the CDR3 is TGTGCCAGCAGCTCTACAGGGGATAATTCACCCCTCCACTTT. Protein product: CASSSTGDNSPLHF.

The V gene is TRBV6-2 or TRBV6-3, the J gene TRBJ1-1, with D maybe TRBD1 (6 bases). Deletions cut 0 bases from V and 4 bases from J, with 9 bases between. CDR3 length: 14 residues. Germline V gene lookup returns CDR1 MNHEY and CDR2 SVGEGT. The CDR3 reads CASSYSPGATEAFF. As DNA, the CDR3 is TGTGCCAGCAGTTACTCCCCAGGGGCCACTGAAGCTTTCTTT.

The gene calls are TRBV7-9 and TRBJ1-1; D is perhaps TRBD1 (6 bases). Trimming removed 5 bases at V and 4 bases at J, with 20 bases between. The length of the CDR3 is 16 residues. Germline CDR1 is SEHNR and CDR2 is FQNEAQ (reference sequence). CDR3: CASSPDRDVIGTEAFF. The DNA of the CDR3 is TGTGCCAGCAGCCCGGACAGAGACGTTATCGGCACTGAAGCTTTCTTT. Based on the CDR3 plus reference TRBV7-9 and TRBJ1-1, the full variable domain is DTGVSQNPRHKITKRGQNVTFRCDPISEHNRLYWYRQTLGQGPEFLTYFQNEAQLEKSRLLSDRFSAERPKGSFSTLEIQRTEQGDSAMYLCASSPDRDVIGTEAFFGQGTRLTVV.

The genes are TRBV2 and TRBJ1-3, with TRBD1 matching over 9 bases. Trimming at V came to 5 bases and at J to 2 bases, leaving 4 bases not matched to a gene. The CDR3 is made up of 15 amino acids. From germline, CDR1 is SNHLY and CDR2 FYNNEI. CDR3 bases: TGTGCCAGCAGTCGAAGACAGGGGGCTGGAAACACCATATATTTT. Encoded protein: CASSRRQGAGNTIYF.

This clone was detected a few times. This rearrangement joins TRBV19 to TRBJ1-4; tentatively, D is TRBD1 (5 bases). The CDR3 has 14 amino acids. The V and J ends lost 6 bases and 8 bases respectively, with 16 bases between them. Germline CDR1 LNHDA, CDR2 SQIVND (reference sequence). The DNA of the CDR3 is TGTGCCAGTAGATCCGGGACCGTGGAAGAAAAACTGTTTTTT. Its translation is CASRSGTVEEKLFF.

The chain is built from TRBV6-5 and TRBJ2-5, with TRBD2 identical over 7 bases. After removal of 8 bases from V and 1 base from J, the junction contained 4 bases not matched to a gene. CDR1 is MNHEY and CDR2 is SVGAGI in the germline V gene. This CDR3 spans 13 amino acids. The CDR3 sequence: CASFPSGQETQYF. The CDR3 DNA reads as TGTGCCAGCTTCCCTAGCGGCCAAGAGACCCAGTACTTC.

V is TRBV7-2 and J is TRBJ2-3; 7 bases are shared with TRBD2. The CDR3 covers 14 residues. Germline V CDR1 and CDR2: SGHTA, FQGNSA. V trimming: 6 bases; J trimming: 2 bases; junction bases outside the gene matches: 5. The CDR3, as DNA: TGTGCCAGCAGACTAGCGAGGCACACAGATACGCAGTATTTT. It specifies CASRLARHTDTQYF.

The chain is built from TRBV5-1 and TRBJ1-2; D gene unclear. Trimming took off 0 bases at V and 6 bases at J, with 12 bases between the two ends. Germline V gene data show CDR1 as SGHRS and CDR2 as YFSETQ. The CDR3 has 14 residues. The CDR3 region is CASSLEMRVDGYTF. For the CDR3, the DNA is TGCGCCAGCAGCTTGGAGATGCGGGTTGATGGCTACACCTTC.

The gene calls are TRBV5-1 and TRBJ1-2, with D perhaps TRBD1 (5 bases). CDR3 length: 13 amino acids. Germline assignment: CDR1 SGHRS and CDR2 YFSETQ. Trimming removed 4 bases at V and 4 bases at J, with 11 bases between. This CDR3 is CASSPRQSYGYTF. CDR3 DNA: TGCGCCAGCAGCCCCAGACAGAGCTATGGCTACACCTTC.

This clone was seen a few times. This sequence joins TRBV9 and TRBJ1-2; D unclear. This CDR3 comprises 12 residues. V lost 7 bases to trimming and J lost 2 bases, with 9 bases between them. The germline gives CDR1 SGDLS, CDR2 YYNGEE. The CDR3 loop reads CASGGWNYGYTF. The CDR3 nucleotides are TGTGCCAGCGGAGGGTGGAACTATGGCTACACCTTC.

The genes are TRBV3-1 (or the pseudogene TRBV3-2) and TRBJ1-2; TRBD1 might be the D (6 bases). Germline CDR1 is LGHDT and CDR2 is YNNKEL (reference sequence). Deletions cut 4 bases from V and 3 bases from J, with 12 bases between. CDR3 length: 14 residues. The CDR3 sequence: CASSPSRGDYGYTF. In DNA form, the CDR3 reads TGTGCCAGCAGCCCGAGCAGGGGTGACTATGGCTACACCTTC.

This chain links TRBV2 with TRBJ1-4, with D tentatively TRBD1 (5 bases). The germline V gene encodes CDR1 SNHLY and CDR2 FYNNEI. Deletions cut 3 bases from V and 5 bases from J, with 10 bases between. The CDR3 runs 14 residues. CDR3 in amino acids: CASSDSQENEKLFF. The CDR3 DNA sequence: TGTGCCAGCAGTGATTCACAGGAGAATGAAAAACTGTTTTTT.

The chain links TRBV7-2 to TRBJ1-6; D possibly corresponds to TRBD1 (5 bases). Germline CDR1 and CDR2: SGHTA and FQGNSA. The CDR3 covers 16 residues. The V and J ends lost 1 base and 5 bases respectively, with 12 bases between them. CDR3 amino acids: CASSLGRAANNSPLHF. The DNA of the CDR3 is TGTGCCAGCAGCTTAGGCAGGGCTGCAAATAATTCACCCCTCCACTTT.

The chain recombines TRBV19 with TRBJ1-5; 7 nucleotides line up with TRBD1. The CDR3 consists of 17 residues. Germline loops: CDR1 LNHDA, CDR2 SQIVND (reference sequence). The J segment lost 0 bases and the V segment lost 7 bases, leaving 12 bases of the junction unmatched. CDR3 nucleotides: TGTGCCAGTACTAGACAGGGACAAACGGTTAGCAATCAGCCCCAGCATTTT. As protein: CASTRQGQTVSNQPQHF.

The chain uses TRBV5-8 and TRBJ2-3; 9 bases map to TRBD2. CDR1 and CDR2 (germline): SGHTS, YDEGEE. There are 16 residues in the CDR3. Trimming cost V 0 bases and J 0 bases; bases outside gene matches: 2. As DNA, the CDR3 is TGTGCCAGCAGCTTGGGACTAGCGGCTAGCACAGATACGCAGTATTTT. Its protein is CASSLGLAASTDTQYF.

V is TRBV19 and J is TRBJ1-5; D remains unclear. This CDR3 is 15 amino acids long. Germline values: CDR1 LNHDA, CDR2 SQIVND (reference sequence). V was clipped by 7 bases and J by 0 bases, with 13 bases between them. The CDR3 coding sequence is TGTGCCAGTACTGATACCGCTTCTAGCAATCAGCCCCAGCATTTT. This translates into CASTDTASSNQPQHF.

The chain combines TRBV4-1 with TRBJ1-6; D is uncertain. The CDR3 spans 15 residues. Germline values: CDR1 MGHRA, CDR2 YSYEKL. V was trimmed by 1 base and J by 5 bases, leaving 9 bases between them. The CDR3 region has the DNA TGCGCCAGCAGCCAAGGGACCGATGATAATTCACCCCTCCACTTT. As protein: CASSQGTDDNSPLHF.

V and J are TRBV27 and TRBJ2-6; 7 bases fit TRBD1. With 6 bases clipped from V and 1 base from J, the junction kept 3 bases outside the gene matches. Per germline, CDR1 MNHEY and CDR2 SMNVEV (reference sequence). This CDR3 has 15 residues. CDR3 bases: TGTGCCAGCAGCACGACAGGGTCTGGGGCCAACGTCCTGACTTTC. Its protein is CASSTTGSGANVLTF.

The V gene is TRBV7-8, the J gene TRBJ1-5; no firm D call. Trimming removed 3 bases from V and 0 bases from J, with 9 bases in between. In germline, CDR1 is SGHVS, CDR2 FQNEAQ. The CDR3 length is 15 residues. CDR3 region: CASSLGRSSNQPQHF. The CDR3 DNA reads TGTGCCAGCAGCTTGGGCAGGTCTAGCAATCAGCCCCAGCATTTT.

The DNA of the CDR3 is TGTGCCAGCAGTGAAGCCGGAGGTAGCTATGGCTACACCTTC. It translates to CASSEAGGSYGYTF. This chain uses TRBV6-1 with TRBJ1-2; D not certain. This CDR3 is built from 14 residues. CDR1 is MNHNS, CDR2 SASEGT, per germline. Trimming left V 0 bases short and J 4 bases short, with 9 bases between.

This chain uses TRBV5-1 with TRBJ2-2; D not resolved. V lost 0 bases, J lost 6 bases, and 6 bases lay in between. CDR3 length equals 13 residues. The germline V gene has CDR1 SGHRS and CDR2 YFSETQ. CDR3 sequence: CASSLELAGELFF. CDR3 nucleotides: TGCGCCAGCAGCTTGGAACTCGCCGGGGAGCTGTTTTTT.

The V gene is TRBV25-1, the J gene TRBJ2-7; weak D call: TRBD2 (6 bases). The length of the CDR3 is 13 residues. The V and J ends lost 8 bases and 9 bases respectively, with 20 bases between them. Germline V gives CDR1 MGHDK, CDR2 SYGVNS. CDR3 sequence reads: CASGRDSGRRQYF. The CDR3 DNA is TGTGCCAGCGGCCGGGACTCCGGGCGACGGCAGTACTTC.

This chain connects TRBV18 to TRBJ1-1, with a possible D match to TRBD1 (6 bases). In germline, CDR1 is KGHSH, CDR2 LQKENI. This CDR3 spans 14 amino acids. The ends were cut back, 7 bases at V and 5 bases at J, with 17 bases in the middle. CDR3 residues: CASWPGGATTEAFF. CDR3 coding DNA: TGTGCCAGCTGGCCCGGGGGCGCGACGACTGAAGCTTTCTTT.

The V and J genes are TRBV30 and TRBJ1-1; no definite D call. The CDR3 loop spans 14 amino acids. Germline CDR1 and CDR2: GTSNPN and SVGIG (reference sequence). Deletions cut 4 bases from V and 0 bases from J, with 12 bases between. CDR3 protein: CAWTARTLNTEAFF. CDR3 nucleotides: TGTGCCTGGACAGCAAGAACATTGAACACTGAAGCTTTCTTT.

The chain recombines TRBV9 with TRBJ1-6, with 7 positions matching TRBD1. Trimming cost V 0 bases and J 7 bases; bases outside gene matches: 28. CDR1 and CDR2 from the germline V gene are SGDLS and YYNGEE. The CDR3 runs 23 residues. CDR3 region: CASSVGVSPLTGAPEGDNSPLHF. The CDR3 DNA sequence: TGTGCCAGCAGCGTAGGAGTCTCCCCCCTCACAGGGGCTCCTGAAGGGGACAATTCACCCCTCCACTTT.